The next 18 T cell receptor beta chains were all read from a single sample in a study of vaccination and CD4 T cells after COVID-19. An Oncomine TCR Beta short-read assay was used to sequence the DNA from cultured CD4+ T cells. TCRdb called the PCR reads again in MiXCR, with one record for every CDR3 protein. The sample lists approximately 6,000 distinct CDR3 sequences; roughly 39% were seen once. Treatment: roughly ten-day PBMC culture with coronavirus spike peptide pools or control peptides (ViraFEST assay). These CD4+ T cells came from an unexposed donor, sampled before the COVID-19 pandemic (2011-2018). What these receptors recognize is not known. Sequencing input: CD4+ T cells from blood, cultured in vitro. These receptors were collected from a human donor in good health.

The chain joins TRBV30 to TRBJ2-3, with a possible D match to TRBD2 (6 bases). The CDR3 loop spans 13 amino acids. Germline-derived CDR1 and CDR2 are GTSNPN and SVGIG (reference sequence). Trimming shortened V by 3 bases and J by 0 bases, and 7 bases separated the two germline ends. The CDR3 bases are TGTGCCTGGAGGCGGGGTAGCACAGATACGCAGTATTTT. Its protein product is CAWRRGSTDTQYF.

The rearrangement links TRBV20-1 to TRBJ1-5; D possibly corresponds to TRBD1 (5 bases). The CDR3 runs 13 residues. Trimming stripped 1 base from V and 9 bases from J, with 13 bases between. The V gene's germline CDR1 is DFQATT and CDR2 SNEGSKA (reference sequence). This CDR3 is CSARVTGQPPQHF. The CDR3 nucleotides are TGCAGTGCTAGAGTCACGGGGCAGCCGCCCCAGCATTTT.

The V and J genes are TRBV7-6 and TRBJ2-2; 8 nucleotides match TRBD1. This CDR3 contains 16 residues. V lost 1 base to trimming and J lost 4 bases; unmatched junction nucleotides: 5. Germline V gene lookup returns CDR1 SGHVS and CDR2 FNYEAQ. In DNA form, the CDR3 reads TGTGCCAGCAGCTTAGGTGGGGACAGGCCCACCGGGGAGCTGTTTTTT. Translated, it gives CASSLGGDRPTGELFF. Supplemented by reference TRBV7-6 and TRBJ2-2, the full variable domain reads GAGVSQSPRYKVTKRGQDVALRCDPISGHVSLYWYRQALGQGPEFLTYFNYEAQQDKSGLPNDRFSAERPEGSISTLTIQRTEQRDSAMYRCASSLGGDRPTGELFFGEGSRLTVL.

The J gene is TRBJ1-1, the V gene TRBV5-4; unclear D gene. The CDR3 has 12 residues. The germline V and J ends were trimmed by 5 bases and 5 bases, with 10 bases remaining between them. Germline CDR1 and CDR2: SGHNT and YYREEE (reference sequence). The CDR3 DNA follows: TGTGCCAGCAGTCTAGAGGAAACTGAAGCTTTCTTT. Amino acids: CASSLEETEAFF.

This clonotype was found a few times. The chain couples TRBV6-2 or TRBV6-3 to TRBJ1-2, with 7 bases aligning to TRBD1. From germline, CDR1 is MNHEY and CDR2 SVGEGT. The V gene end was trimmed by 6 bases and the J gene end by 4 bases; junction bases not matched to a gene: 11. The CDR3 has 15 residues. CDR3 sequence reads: CASSRQGTEAYGYTF. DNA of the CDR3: TGTGCCAGCAGCCGCCAGGGGACAGAAGCCTATGGCTACACCTTC.

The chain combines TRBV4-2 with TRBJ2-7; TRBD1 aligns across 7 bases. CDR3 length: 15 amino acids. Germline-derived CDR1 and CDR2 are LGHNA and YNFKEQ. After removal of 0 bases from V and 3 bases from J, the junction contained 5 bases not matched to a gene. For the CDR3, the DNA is TGTGCCAGCAGCCAAGAGGGGACAGATAACTACGAGCAGTACTTC. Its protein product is CASSQEGTDNYEQYF.

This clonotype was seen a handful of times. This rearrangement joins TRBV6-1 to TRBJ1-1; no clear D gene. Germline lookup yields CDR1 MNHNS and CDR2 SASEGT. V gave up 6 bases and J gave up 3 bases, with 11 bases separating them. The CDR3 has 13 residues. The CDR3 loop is CASSLEEDTEAFF. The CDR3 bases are TGTGCCAGCAGCCTCGAGGAGGACACTGAAGCTTTCTTT.

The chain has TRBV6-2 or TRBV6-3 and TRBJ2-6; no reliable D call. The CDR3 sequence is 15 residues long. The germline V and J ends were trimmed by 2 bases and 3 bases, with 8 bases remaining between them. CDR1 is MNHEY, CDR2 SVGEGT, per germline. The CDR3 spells CASSYGVDGANVLTF. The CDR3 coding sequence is TGTGCCAGCAGTTACGGAGTAGATGGGGCCAACGTCCTGACTTTC.

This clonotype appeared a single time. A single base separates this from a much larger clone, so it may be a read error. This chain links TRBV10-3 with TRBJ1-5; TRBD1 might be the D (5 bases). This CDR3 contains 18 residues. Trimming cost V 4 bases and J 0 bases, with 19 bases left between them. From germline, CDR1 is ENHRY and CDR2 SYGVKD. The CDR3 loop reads CAISGSIAGGYSNQPQHF. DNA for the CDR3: TGTGCCATCAGTGGGTCGATTGCCGGGGGTTATAGCAATCAGCCCCAGCATTTT.

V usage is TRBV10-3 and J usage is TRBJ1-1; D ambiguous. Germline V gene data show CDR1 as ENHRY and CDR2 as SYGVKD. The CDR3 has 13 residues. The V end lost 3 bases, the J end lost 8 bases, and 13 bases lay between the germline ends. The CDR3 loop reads CAISEVGNSEAFF. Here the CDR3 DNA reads TGTGCCATCAGTGAAGTTGGGAATTCAGAAGCTTTCTTT.

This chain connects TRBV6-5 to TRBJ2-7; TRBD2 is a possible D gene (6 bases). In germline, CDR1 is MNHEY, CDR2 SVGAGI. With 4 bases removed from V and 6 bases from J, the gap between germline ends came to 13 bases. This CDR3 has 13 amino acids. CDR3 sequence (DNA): TGTGCCAGCAGTTCCTCCCCCGGGGGCGAGCAGTACTTC. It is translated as CASSSSPGGEQYF.

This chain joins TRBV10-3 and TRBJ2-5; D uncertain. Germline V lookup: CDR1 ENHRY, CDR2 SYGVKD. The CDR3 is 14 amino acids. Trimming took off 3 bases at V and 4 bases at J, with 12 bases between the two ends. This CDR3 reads CAISDGLERETQYF. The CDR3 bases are TGTGCCATCAGTGACGGCCTTGAGAGAGAGACCCAGTACTTC.

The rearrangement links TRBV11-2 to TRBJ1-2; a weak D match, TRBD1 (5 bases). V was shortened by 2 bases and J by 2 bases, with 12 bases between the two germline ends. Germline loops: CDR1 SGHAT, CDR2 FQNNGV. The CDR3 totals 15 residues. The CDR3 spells CASSLKGNQNYGYTF. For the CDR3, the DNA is TGTGCCAGCAGCTTAAAGGGGAATCAAAACTATGGCTACACCTTC.

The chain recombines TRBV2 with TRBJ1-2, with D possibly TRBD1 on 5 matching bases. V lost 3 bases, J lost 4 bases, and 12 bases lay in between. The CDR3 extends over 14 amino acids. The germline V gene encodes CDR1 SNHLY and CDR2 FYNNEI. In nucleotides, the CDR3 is TGTGCCAGCAGTGAGGGGGGGATTCTCTATGGCTACACCTTC. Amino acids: CASSEGGILYGYTF.

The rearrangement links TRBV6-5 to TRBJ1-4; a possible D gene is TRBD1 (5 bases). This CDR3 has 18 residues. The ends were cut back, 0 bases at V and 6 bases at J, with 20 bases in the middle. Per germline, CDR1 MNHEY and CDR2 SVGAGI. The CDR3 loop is CASSYSGLGKEGDEKLFF. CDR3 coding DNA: TGTGCCAGCAGTTACTCGGGACTCGGGAAAGAGGGTGATGAAAAACTGTTTTTT.

The CDR3 here is CASRRTGGYGYTF. CDR3 coding DNA: TGTGCCAGCAGAAGGACAGGGGGATATGGCTACACCTTC. The chain has TRBV6-4 and TRBJ1-2; 10 nucleotides align to TRBD1. The trim removed 6 bases at V and 5 bases at J, leaving 3 bases unmatched. Germline V CDR1 and CDR2: MRHNA, SNTAGT. This CDR3 spans 13 amino acids.

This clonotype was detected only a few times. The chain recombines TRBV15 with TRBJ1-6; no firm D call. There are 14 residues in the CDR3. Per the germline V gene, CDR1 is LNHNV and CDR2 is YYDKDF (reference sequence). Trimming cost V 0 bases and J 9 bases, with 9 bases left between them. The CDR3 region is CATSRDRLLSPLHF. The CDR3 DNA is TGTGCCACCAGCAGAGATAGGCTCCTTTCACCCCTCCACTTT.

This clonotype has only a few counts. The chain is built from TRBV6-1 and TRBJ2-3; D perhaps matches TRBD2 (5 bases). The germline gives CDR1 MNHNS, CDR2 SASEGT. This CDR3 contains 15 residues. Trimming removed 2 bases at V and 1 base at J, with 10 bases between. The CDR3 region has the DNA TGTGCCAGCAGTGAATGGCGGGTAGGCACAGATACGCAGTATTTT. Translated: CASSEWRVGTDTQYF.